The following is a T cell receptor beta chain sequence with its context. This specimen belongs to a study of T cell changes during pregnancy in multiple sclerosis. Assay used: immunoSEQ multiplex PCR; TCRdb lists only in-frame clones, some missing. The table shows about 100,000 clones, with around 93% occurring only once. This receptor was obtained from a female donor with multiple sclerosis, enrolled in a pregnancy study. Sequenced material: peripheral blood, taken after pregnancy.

CDR3 nucleotide sequence: TGTGCCAGCAGCTTAACCTACCCCTCGGTGATCCAGCGTAACAATGAGCAGTTCTTC. It encodes CASSLTYPSVIQRNNEQFF. V is TRBV7-2 and J is TRBJ2-1; no firm D call. The germline V gene has CDR1 SGHTA and CDR2 FQGNSA. V was pared by 2 bases and J by 5 bases, with 25 bases between. The CDR3 consists of 19 residues.